A single TCR beta chain is shown here with its context. Its antigen is undetermined. Donor samples were obtained from healthy Caucasian individuals from Russia, aged roughly 6 to 90. A second PCR of 7 to 11 cycles used a sample-barcoded 5' primer and a J-beta primer mix. TCRdb re-analysed the 5' RACE reads in MiXCR, keeping a single row per CDR3 protein. The profile covers some 780,000 distinct CDR3 sequences, with 56% appearing a single time and 20% to 30% taken by the ten largest. The sample originates from a study of blood T cells in healthy people across ages. The CDR3 contains 14 residues. The V end lost 3 bases, the J end lost 1 base, and 9 bases lay between the germline ends. CDR1 MNHNS and CDR2 SASEGT come from the germline V gene. Overall study results and limits: Strong correlation existed between TCR beta diversity and naive T cell percentage.

The chain is built from TRBV6-1 and TRBJ2-5; the D is unclear. This TCR derives from a man aged 35 to 55 in good health. The sample comprised blood. The CDR3 protein is CASSDRRAQETQYF. The CDR3 DNA reads TGTGCCAGCAGTGACCGACGAGCCCAAGAGACCCAGTACTTC.